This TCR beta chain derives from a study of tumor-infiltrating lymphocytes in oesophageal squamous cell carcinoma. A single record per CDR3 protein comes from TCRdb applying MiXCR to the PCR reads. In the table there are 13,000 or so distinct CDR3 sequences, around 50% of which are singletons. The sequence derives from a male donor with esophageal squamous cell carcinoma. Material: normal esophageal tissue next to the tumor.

The CDR3 here is CASRFPSSSGSSYNEQYF. Here the CDR3 DNA reads TGTGCCAGCAGGTTTCCCTCTTCTAGCGGGAGTTCGTACAATGAGCAGTACTTC. J is TRBJ2-6 and V is TRBV11-1; the match to TRBD2 covers 10 bases. The closer fit of TRBJ2-7 to the DNA end suggests the J call may be wrong. The germline V gene has CDR1 SGHAT and CDR2 FQDESV (reference sequence). The CDR3 sequence is 18 residues long.